Following are 6 T cell receptor beta chains from one sample sequenced in a study of T-cell memory formation after mild COVID-19. MiXCR, run by TCRdb on the 5' RACE reads, gives a single entry per CDR3 protein. This sample yields a few hundred thousand distinct CDR3 sequences, of which approximately 10% are seen a single time; more than 20% belongs to the top ten. The sequenced material came from PBMCs or a T cell subset sorted from them (not recorded which). Receptor source: a man in his late teens or twenties who had mild COVID-19 (a few samples of this study predate the infection). Cell type and time point are not known.

This clonotype was seen only a few times. The chain recombines TRBV27 with TRBJ2-3; the match to TRBD2 covers 7 bases. Per germline, CDR1 MNHEY and CDR2 SMNVEV (reference sequence). Germline trimming cut 8 bases from V and 4 bases from J; bases unmatched to any gene: 6. The CDR3 totals 13 residues. The CDR3 spells CASLMGGPDTQYF. The CDR3 DNA is TGTGCCAGCCTCATGGGAGGGCCAGATACGCAGTATTTT.

This chain links TRBV12-3 or TRBV12-4 with TRBJ2-5; 7 bases agree with TRBD2. V lost 5 bases and J lost 1; bases outside the gene matches: 7. CDR3 size: 15 residues. In nucleotides, the CDR3 is TGTGCCAGCAGTATACAGCGGGGCCCCCAAGAGACCCAGTACTTC. It encodes CASSIQRGPQETQYF.

This clonotype came up a few times. The V gene is TRBV10-3, the J gene TRBJ2-1, with TRBD2 as a possible D gene (7 bases). There are 14 residues in the CDR3. The V end lost 7 bases, the J end lost 1 base, and 11 bases lay between the germline ends. Germline V lookup: CDR1 ENHRY, CDR2 SYGVKD. This CDR3 is CAIKGGASYNEQFF. Here the CDR3 DNA reads TGTGCCATCAAGGGGGGGGCGTCCTACAATGAGCAGTTCTTC.

The sample holds a few counts of this clonotype. V usage is TRBV7-2 and J usage is TRBJ1-1, with D maybe TRBD1 (5 bases). Germline V gene data show CDR1 as SGHTA and CDR2 as FQGNSA. The CDR3 loop spans 16 amino acids. V was cut by 4 bases and J by 0 bases, with 15 bases left in between. The CDR3 DNA is TGTGCCAGCAGCTCCCGACAGAGCGTTATGAACACTGAAGCTTTCTTT. Translated: CASSSRQSVMNTEAFF.

In its sample, this clonotype was seen a few times. CDR3 nucleotides: TGCAGTGCTTCCGGGACAAGAGAGACCCAGTACTTC. Translation gives CSASGTRETQYF. This chain links TRBV20-1 with TRBJ2-5; the D gene is possibly TRBD1 (6 bases). The CDR3 totals 12 residues. The germline V gene encodes CDR1 DFQATT and CDR2 SNEGSKA (reference sequence). The ends were cut back, 5 bases at V and 4 bases at J, with 11 bases in the middle.

This clonotype came up many times. The chain couples TRBV6-6 to TRBJ1-4, with 9 bases matching TRBD1. The germline V gene encodes CDR1 MNHNY and CDR2 SVGAGI (reference sequence). Germline trimming cut 5 bases from V and 12 bases from J; bases unmatched to any gene: 7. This CDR3 comprises 13 residues. In DNA form, the CDR3 reads TGTGCCAGCAGTAAAAGAGGGGACAGGGAACTGTTTTTT. This sequence encodes CASSKRGDRELFF.